These 8 T cell receptor beta chains originate from one sample sequenced in a study of tissue T cells after allogeneic stem cell transplantation. Clones were sequenced by immunoSEQ multiplex PCR, and TCRdb holds only the in-frame ones, with some missing. This repertoire shows about 11,000 clones, around two fifths found once; its top ten account for 1.8%. Documented time point: mouse harvest day 7 after allogeneic transplant. Tail vein injection delivered 10^7 T-cell-depleted bone marrow cells and 10^6 splenic CD5+ T cells. Input material: skin. The receptors here all came from a female BALB/c mouse given C57BL/6 T cells with graft-versus-host disease after an allogeneic hematopoietic cell transplant.

For this clone: The gene names here belong to mouse. The CDR3 end is not reached by the read, which stops 1 residue before it; the germline J gene fills it in. V usage is TRBV26 and J usage is TRBJ2-4; 7 bases line up with TRBD1. The CDR3 length is 14 residues. J was trimmed by 1 base and V by 3 bases; bases with no gene match: 1. Looked up from germline, CDR1 is KGHPV and CDR2 is FQNQEV (reference sequence). This CDR3 reads CASSLGQGQNTLYF. The CDR3 bases that were read are TGTGCCAGCAGTCTCGGACAGGGTCAAAACACCTTGTAC.

Of note for this clone: Gene names and germline refer to mouse. The read terminates 1 residue before the CDR3 end, so the remaining end is supplied by the germline J gene. The genes are TRBV15 and TRBJ2-5; TRBD1 is a possible D gene (5 bases). CDR1 is SGHND, CDR2 FRSKSL, per germline. The CDR3 runs 14 residues. Trimming cost V 5 bases and J 0 bases, with 9 bases left between them. CDR3 DNA, as far as it was read: TGTGCCAGCAGTCCCCAGGGTAACCAAGACACCCAGTAC. Residues: CASSPQGNQDTQY. The entire CDR3 sequence reads CASSPQGNQDTQYF.

By sample share, this clone is medium-sized. Germline and genes here are mouse. The read falls 1 residue short of the CDR3 end, and the missing part is taken from the germline J gene. The chain is built from TRBV31 and TRBJ2-1, with 11 bases matching TRBD2. Per the germline V gene, CDR1 is GKSSPN and CDR2 is SITVG. V shed 1 base, J shed 5 bases, and the junction held 1 base outside the gene matches. CDR3 size: 14 residues. The part of the CDR3 DNA that was read is TGTGCCTGGAGTCGGGACTGGGGGAATGCTGAGCAGTTC. This sequence encodes CAWSRDWGNAEQF. The whole CDR3 region reads CAWSRDWGNAEQFF.

As to this clone: The gene symbols are mouse symbols. The read is 1 residue too short to cover the CDR3 end, so that end is filled in from the germline J gene. This chain connects TRBV13-2 to TRBJ2-5; D might be TRBD1 or TRBD2, each matching 5 bases. The germline CDR1 and CDR2 sequences are NNHNN and SYGAGS (reference sequence). The CDR3 consists of 13 residues. Trimming stripped 0 bases from V and 4 bases from J, with 6 bases between. CDR3 in amino acids: CASGDAGEDTQYF. The CDR3 bases that were read are TGTGCCAGCGGTGATGCGGGGGAAGACACCCAGTAC.

This clone was detected only a few times. Gene labels here are mouse ones. Read data end 1 residue before the CDR3 end; the end is taken from the germline J gene. The chain recombines TRBV23 with TRBJ2-5; no check of the table's D call, TRBD2, against the DNA was made. The CDR3 sequence is 13 residues long. The V gene's germline CDR1 is KGHTA and CDR2 FQNQQP. The CDR3 sequence is CSSSRGDQDTQYF. CDR3 bases read: TGCTCCAGCAGTCGTGGGGACCAAGACACCCAGTAC.

As for this clone: All gene names here are mouse names. The read gets to within 1 residue of the CDR3 end, and the germline J gene fills in the rest. The chain uses TRBV13-3 and TRBJ2-5; the D gene is possibly TRBD1 (6 bases). The ends were cut back, 2 bases at V and 1 base at J, with 8 bases in the middle. Germline V gene lookup returns CDR1 NNHDY and CDR2 SYVADS. CDR3 size: 14 residues. CDR3 sequence: CASSEGTYQDTQYF. CDR3 bases read: TGTGCCAGCAGTGAAGGGACATACCAAGACACCCAGTAC.

Note on this clone: The gene symbols are mouse symbols. The read finishes 1 residue shy of the CDR3 end, and the germline J gene is used to complete it. The rearrangement uses TRBV3 and TRBJ2-2; 9 nucleotides align to TRBD2. Germline-derived CDR1 and CDR2 are SNHLY and FYNGKV (reference sequence). CDR3 length equals 16 residues. J lost 0 bases, V lost 2 bases, and 1 base had no gene match. The sequenced part of the CDR3 DNA is TGTGCCAGCAGCTTAACTGGGGGGACAAACACCGGGCAGCTCTAC. It yields the protein CASSLTGGTNTGQLY. The CDR3 in its entirety is CASSLTGGTNTGQLYF.

By frequency in the sample, this clone is medium-sized. Gene names are mouse gene names. The CDR3 here is CASSGQGETLYF. The DNA read from the CDR3 is TGTGCCAGCTCGGGACAGGGAGAAACGCTGTAT. The chain employs TRBV13-3 and TRBJ2-3, with 9 bases that match TRBD1. The read gets to within 1 residue of the CDR3 end, and the germline J gene fills in the rest. There are 12 residues in the CDR3. V was clipped by 7 bases and J by 5 bases; unmatched bases: 2. Germline CDR1 NNHDY, CDR2 SYVADS.